This T cell receptor (beta chain) is from a study of blood T cell repertoires in COVID-19. Study at large: T cells, B-cell-depleted T cells, or PBMCs supplied cDNA or gDNA.

The germline CDR1 and CDR2 sequences are MNHEY and SMNVEV (reference sequence). The junction had 7 bases not matched to a gene; V was cut back by 6 bases and J by 7 bases. The CDR3 is 14 residues long. Only in-frame clones appear in the TCRdb table, and some are missing; sequencing was by immunoSEQ multiplex PCR. The sample has 490,000 or so clones, 88% seen once. This TCR derives from a woman in her sixties who had recovered from COVID-19. Sequencing was carried out using PBMCs or T cells enriched from blood (not recorded which). The J gene is TRBJ1-2, the V gene TRBV27; 11 bases agree with TRBD1. Written as DNA, the CDR3 is TGTGCCAGCAGCCCCTCCGGGACAGGGGGTGGCTACACCTTC. Translating gives CASSPSGTGGGYTF.